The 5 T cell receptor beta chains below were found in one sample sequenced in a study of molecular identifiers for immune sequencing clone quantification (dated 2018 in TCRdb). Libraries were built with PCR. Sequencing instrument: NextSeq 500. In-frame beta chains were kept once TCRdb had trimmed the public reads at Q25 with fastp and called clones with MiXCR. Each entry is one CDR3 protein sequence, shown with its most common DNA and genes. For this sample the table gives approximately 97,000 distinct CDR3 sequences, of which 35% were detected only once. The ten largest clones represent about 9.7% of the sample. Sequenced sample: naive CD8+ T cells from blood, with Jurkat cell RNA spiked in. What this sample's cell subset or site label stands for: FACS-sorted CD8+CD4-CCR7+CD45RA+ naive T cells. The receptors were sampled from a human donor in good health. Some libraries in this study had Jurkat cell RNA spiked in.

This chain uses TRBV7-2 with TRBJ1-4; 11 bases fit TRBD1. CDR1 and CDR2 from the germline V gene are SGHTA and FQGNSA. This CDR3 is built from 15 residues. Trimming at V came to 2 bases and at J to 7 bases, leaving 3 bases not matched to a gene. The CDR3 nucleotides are TGTGCCAGCAGCTTATATGGGACAGGGGGTGAAAAACTGTTTTTT. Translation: CASSLYGTGGEKLFF.

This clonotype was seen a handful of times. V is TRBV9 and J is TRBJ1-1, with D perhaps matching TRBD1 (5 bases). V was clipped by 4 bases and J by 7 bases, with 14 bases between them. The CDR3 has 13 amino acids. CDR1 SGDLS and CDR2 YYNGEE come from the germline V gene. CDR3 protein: CASSPWDGNEAFF. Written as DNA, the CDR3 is TGTGCCAGCAGCCCCTGGGACGGAAATGAAGCTTTCTTT.

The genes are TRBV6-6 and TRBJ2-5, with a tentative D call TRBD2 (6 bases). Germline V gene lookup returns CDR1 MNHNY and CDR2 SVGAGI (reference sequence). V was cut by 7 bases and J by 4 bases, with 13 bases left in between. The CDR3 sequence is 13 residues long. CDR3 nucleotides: TGTGCCAGCACCTTCGGGGGACGAGAGACCCAGTACTTC. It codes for CASTFGGRETQYF.

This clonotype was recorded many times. CDR3 sequence reads: CASRLQGARQPQHF. CDR3 DNA sequence: TGTGCCAGCAGGTTACAGGGGGCAAGACAGCCCCAGCATTTT. V is TRBV6-2 or TRBV6-3 and J is TRBJ1-5, with 9 bases identical to TRBD1. Germline V CDR1 and CDR2: MNHEY, SVGEGT. The CDR3 has 14 residues. Trimming at V came to 6 bases and at J to 7 bases, leaving 7 bases not matched to a gene.

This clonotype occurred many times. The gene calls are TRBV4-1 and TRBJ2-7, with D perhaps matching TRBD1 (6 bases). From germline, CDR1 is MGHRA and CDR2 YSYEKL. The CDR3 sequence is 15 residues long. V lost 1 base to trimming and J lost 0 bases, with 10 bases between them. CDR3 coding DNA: TGCGCCAGCAGCCAAGCCGGGACAAGCTCCTACGAGCAGTACTTC. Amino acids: CASSQAGTSSYEQYF.